A single sample is the source of the 13 T cell receptor beta chains below, sequenced in a study of human T cells and chemical hapten exposure. TCRdb reprocessed the RACE reads with MiXCR, giving one entry per CDR3 protein. Here the sample spans 50,000 or so distinct CDR3 sequences, roughly 4.1% being singletons. The time point was: healthy volunteer bleed at 2 weeks. It was from unfractionated whole blood that total RNA was extracted. The sequencing sample was made of whole blood. These receptors all come from a human donor in good health. Some clones in this sample may be carry-over from other donors' samples.

The chain has TRBV15 and TRBJ1-5, with 7 bases aligning to TRBD1. The V gene end was trimmed by 0 bases and the J gene end by 2 bases; junction bases not matched to a gene: 7. Germline V gene sequence: CDR1 LNHNV, CDR2 YYDKDF (reference sequence). The CDR3 covers 17 residues. The CDR3 sequence: CATSRDNIGQGNQPQHF. The CDR3 DNA sequence: TGTGCCACCAGCAGAGATAATATAGGACAGGGCAATCAGCCCCAGCATTTT.

The table lists this clonotype with a few counts. The chain carries TRBV6-6 and TRBJ2-5; 12 nucleotides align to TRBD1. Looked up from germline, CDR1 is MNHNY and CDR2 is SVGAGI (reference sequence). This CDR3 is built from 17 residues. Trimming cost V 0 bases and J 4 bases; bases outside gene matches: 6. CDR3 sequence: CASSYSGTGGLRETQYF. CDR3 nucleotide sequence: TGTGCCAGCAGTTACTCCGGGACAGGGGGCCTTAGAGAGACCCAGTACTTC.

This clonotype was detected a few times. The chain recombines TRBV2 with TRBJ2-6; D unresolved. The V gene's germline CDR1 is SNHLY and CDR2 FYNNEI. The CDR3 length is 16 residues. The V gene lost 6 bases and the J gene lost 0 bases, with 12 bases spanning the gap. The CDR3 DNA reads TGTGCCAGCAGCTGGACCCCGAGCTCTGGGGCCAACGTCCTGACTTTC. Translated, it gives CASSWTPSSGANVLTF.

The chain combines TRBV7-8 with TRBJ1-4; D might be TRBD1 (6 bases). Germline CDR1 and CDR2: SGHVS and FQNEAQ. CDR3 length equals 15 residues. Trimming shortened V by 5 bases and J by 5 bases, and 15 bases separated the two germline ends. The CDR3 bases are TGTGCCAGCAGCCCAGCGACAGGTTGGAATGAAAAACTGTTTTTT. Protein product: CASSPATGWNEKLFF.

This chain links TRBV4-2 with TRBJ2-3; tentative D call: TRBD2 (6 bases). The length of the CDR3 is 14 residues. Germline lookup yields CDR1 LGHNA and CDR2 YNFKEQ. V was trimmed by 1 base and J by 4 bases, leaving 9 bases between them. For the CDR3, the DNA is TGTGCCAGCAGCCAAGCGGGAGACGCAGATACGCAGTATTTT. Translation gives CASSQAGDADTQYF.

The table lists this clonotype with many counts. The genes are TRBV7-2 and TRBJ1-1; D is unresolved. The CDR3 extends over 15 amino acids. V was trimmed by 6 bases and J by 1 base, leaving 15 bases between them. Looked up from germline, CDR1 is SGHTA and CDR2 is FQGNSA. Written as DNA, the CDR3 is TGTGCCAGCAGAACAGCGAGAAGTCCGAACACTGAAGCTTTCTTT. This gives the protein CASRTARSPNTEAFF. Looking up the rest from reference TRBV7-2 and TRBJ1-1 gives the full variable domain: GAGVSQSPSNKVTEKGKDVELRCDPISGHTALYWYRQSLGQGLEFLIYFQGNSAPDKSGLPSDRFSAERTGGSVSTLTIQRTQQEDSAVYLCASRTARSPNTEAFFGQGTRLTVV.

This clonotype was seen a few times. This chain joins TRBV10-1 and TRBJ1-1, with D possibly being TRBD1 (5 bases). The CDR3 has 14 residues. The V and J ends lost 6 bases and 2 bases respectively, with 13 bases between them. Germline V lookup: CDR1 WNHNN, CDR2 SYGVQD (reference sequence). The CDR3: CASSRDPSNTEAFF. The CDR3 DNA sequence: TGCGCCAGCAGCCGGGACCCTTCTAACACTGAAGCTTTCTTT.

This clonotype turned up a few times. The gene calls are TRBV12-3 or TRBV12-4 and TRBJ1-3, with a tentative D call TRBD1 (5 bases). Trimming removed 5 bases from V and 11 bases from J, with 10 bases in between. The CDR3 length is 11 residues. The CDR3 spells CASSTGSSIYF. The DNA of the CDR3 is TGTGCCAGCAGTACAGGATCGTCCATATATTTT.

This clonotype occurred a few times. The chain combines TRBV3-1 with TRBJ1-1; D gene uncertain. The CDR3 is 14 residues long. Trimming left V 3 bases short and J 5 bases short, with 13 bases between. Germline V gives CDR1 LGHDT, CDR2 YNNKEL (reference sequence). CDR3 sequence (DNA): TGTGCCAGCAGCCAGTCTCACAGACGGACTGAAGCTTTCTTT. Translated, it gives CASSQSHRRTEAFF.

The chain uses TRBV5-4 and TRBJ1-2; 7 bases align to TRBD1. Germline assignment: CDR1 SGHNT and CDR2 YYREEE (reference sequence). V was clipped by 5 bases and J by 0 bases; unmatched bases: 7. This CDR3 contains 15 residues. The CDR3 is CASRKGGTANYGYTF. The CDR3 DNA sequence: TGTGCCAGCAGGAAGGGAGGGACAGCTAACTATGGCTACACCTTC.

The chain recombines TRBV5-1 with TRBJ1-2; D not resolved. Trimming removed 0 bases at V and 6 bases at J, with 9 bases between. CDR3 length: 13 amino acids. Germline CDR1 reads SGHRS; CDR2 reads YFSETQ. DNA of the CDR3: TGCGCCAGCAGCTTGGACGCTGTCGATGGCTACACCTTC. It specifies CASSLDAVDGYTF.

This clonotype was seen at least ten times. The rearrangement joins TRBV4-1 to TRBJ1-1; the D is unclear. Looked up from germline, CDR1 is MGHRA and CDR2 is YSYEKL. Trimming left V 0 bases short and J 2 bases short, with 13 bases between. The CDR3 covers 16 residues. As DNA, the CDR3 is TGCGCCAGCAGCCAAGATGGATTGCCGCTAAACACTGAAGCTTTCTTT. Residues: CASSQDGLPLNTEAFF.

This clonotype was counted a few times. This rearrangement joins TRBV4-1 to TRBJ2-5; D is undetermined. Germline CDR1 reads MGHRA; CDR2 reads YSYEKL. The CDR3 runs to 16 residues. Trimming pared 4 bases from V and 0 bases from J, leaving 15 bases between. The CDR3 bases are TGCGCCAGCAGCCGTCCTGGGTGGGCGGACCAAGAGACCCAGTACTTC. Its translation is CASSRPGWADQETQYF.